These 25 T cell receptor beta chains share one sample of origin, sequenced in a study of monozygotic twins with inflammatory bowel disease. TCRdb reprocessed the 5' RACE reads; each CDR3 protein has one entry and no DNA is given. The sample features more than 350,000 distinct CDR3 sequences, with about 2.6% in its top ten. The material sequenced was blood. The receptor set was obtained from a human donor with ulcerative colitis or Crohn's disease, or a healthy co-twin of an affected twin (not recorded which).

The CDR3 region is CASSPGRNEQYF. The chain uses TRBV3-1 and TRBJ2-7; the D call of TRBD1 rests on TCRdb alone, since no DNA is present to check it. The V gene's germline CDR1 is LGHDT and CDR2 YNNKEL (reference sequence). This CDR3 spans 12 amino acids.

This chain links TRBV27 with TRBJ1-5. The CDR3 is 15 residues long. The germline V gene has CDR1 MNHEY and CDR2 SMNVEV (reference sequence). CDR3 sequence reads: CASSLVGKGNQPQHF.

The chain joins TRBV5-1 to TRBJ2-5; TCRdb proposes TRBD1, but this gene call is untestable without DNA. The CDR3 sequence is 13 residues long. Germline CDR1 and CDR2: SGHRS and YFSETQ. The CDR3 sequence: CATNTGQQETQYF.

CDR3 loop: CASSFRQGGRDTQYF. V is TRBV7-2 and J is TRBJ2-3; absent DNA, TCRdb's TRBD1 call cannot be checked. The CDR3 loop spans 15 amino acids. Germline V CDR1 and CDR2: SGHTA, FQGNSA.

V gene TRBV5-1 combines with J gene TRBJ2-5; the D gene TCRdb calls, TRBD2, cannot be checked with no DNA. This CDR3 spans 13 amino acids. Germline CDR1 and CDR2: SGHRS and YFSETQ. CDR3 amino acids: CASSPSEVETQYF.

The chain employs TRBV20-1 and TRBJ2-3; TCRdb designates TRBD2, a call that cannot be tested without DNA. CDR3 length: 14 residues. In germline, CDR1 is DFQATT, CDR2 SNEGSKA (reference sequence). This chain's CDR3 is CSATLAGATDTQYF.

The chain employs TRBV5-4 and TRBJ2-3. Germline V gene lookup returns CDR1 SGHNT and CDR2 YYREEE (reference sequence). This CDR3 has 13 residues. CDR3 in amino acids: CASSSVGTDTQYF. Combining the CDR3 with reference TRBV5-4 and TRBJ2-3 gives the whole variable domain ETGVTQSPTHLIKTRGQQVTLRCSSQSGHNTVSWYQQALGQGPQFIFQYYREEENGRGNFPPRFSGLQFPNYSSELNVNALELDDSALYLCASSSVGTDTQYFGPGTRLTVL.

This rearrangement joins TRBV9 to TRBJ2-7. From germline, CDR1 is SGDLS and CDR2 YYNGEE. This CDR3 contains 14 residues. CDR3 amino acids: CASSVVGESYEQYF.

J is TRBJ2-7 and V is TRBV20-1; with no DNA, the TCRdb D assignment of TRBD1 cannot be verified. Germline values: CDR1 DFQATT, CDR2 SNEGSKA (reference sequence). The CDR3 spans 13 residues. CDR3 protein: CSASAGANYEQYF.

This chain joins TRBV6-5 and TRBJ1-1. From germline, CDR1 is MNHEY and CDR2 SVGAGI. The CDR3 contains 14 residues. The CDR3 region is CASSSMQGLAEAFF.

CDR3 in amino acids: CASSFVRDTGELFF. This sequence joins TRBV7-9 and TRBJ2-2. The germline V gene encodes CDR1 SEHNR and CDR2 FQNEAQ (reference sequence). The CDR3 is 14 residues long. Supplemented by reference TRBV7-9 and TRBJ2-2, the full variable domain reads DTGVSQNPRHKITKRGQNVTFRCDPISEHNRLYWYRQTLGQGPEFLTYFQNEAQLEKSRLLSDRFSAERPKGSFSTLEIQRTEQGDSAMYLCASSFVRDTGELFFGEGSRLTVL.

J is TRBJ2-7 and V is TRBV4-1. Germline V CDR1 and CDR2: MGHRA, YSYEKL. The CDR3 runs 13 residues. CDR3 region: CASSHDLVNEQYF.

The chain joins TRBV28 to TRBJ2-1. The CDR3 runs 16 residues. Germline V gives CDR1 MDHEN, CDR2 SYDVKM. The CDR3 sequence: CASSLSTGRSYNEQFF.

J is TRBJ1-6 and V is TRBV6-5. The CDR3 sequence is 13 residues long. Germline CDR1 reads MNHEY; CDR2 reads SVGAGI. The CDR3 region is CASSYEKYSPLHF.

The chain uses TRBV15 and TRBJ1-2; TCRdb proposes TRBD1, but this gene call is untestable without DNA. Germline CDR1 and CDR2: LNHNV and YYDKDF (reference sequence). The CDR3 consists of 16 residues. CDR3: CATSRDVEVTRRGYTF.

This CDR3 reads CASSVGSIGSPLHF. The chain joins TRBV9 to TRBJ1-6. From germline, CDR1 is SGDLS and CDR2 YYNGEE. This CDR3 is 14 amino acids long.

This chain connects TRBV14 to TRBJ2-7; the D gene TCRdb calls, TRBD1, cannot be checked with no DNA. Germline V gene data show CDR1 as SGHDN and CDR2 as FVKESK. This CDR3 contains 14 residues. The CDR3 is CASSQSGVAYEQYF. The full variable domain, in which reference TRBV14 and TRBJ2-7 provide the parts outside the CDR3, is EAGVTQFPSHSVIEKGQTVTLRCDPISGHDNLYWYRRVMGKEIKFLLHFVKESKQDESGMPNNRFLAERTGGTYSTLKVQPAELEDSGVYFCASSQSGVAYEQYFGPGTRLTVT.

The chain has TRBV5-1 and TRBJ2-1; as DNA is missing, the TRBD1 call by TCRdb cannot be tested. Germline loops: CDR1 SGHRS, CDR2 YFSETQ. CDR3 size: 13 residues. CDR3 amino acids: CASGGGVEDEQFF.

The V call is TRBV10-3, the J call TRBJ2-1; TCRdb reports TRBD2, a call that lacks DNA to check it against. CDR3 length: 15 residues. Germline V CDR1 and CDR2: ENHRY, SYGVKD. This chain's CDR3 is CAIRTSGSSYNEQFF.

The V call is TRBV4-1, the J call TRBJ2-3; TCRdb designates TRBD1, a call that cannot be tested without DNA. The CDR3 is made up of 15 amino acids. Germline values: CDR1 MGHRA, CDR2 YSYEKL. CDR3: CASSLSLTGKATQYF.

V gene TRBV12-3 or TRBV12-4 combines with J gene TRBJ1-2; TCRdb designates TRBD1, a call that cannot be tested without DNA. CDR3 length equals 14 residues. The CDR3 is CASRQDSQNYGYTF.

The V call is TRBV20-1, the J call TRBJ2-5; TCRdb outputs TRBD2, but without DNA this stays unchecked. Germline assignment: CDR1 DFQATT and CDR2 SNEGSKA (reference sequence). The CDR3 runs to 14 residues. The CDR3 reads CSAEEALAVRTQYF.

The CDR3 protein is CASDRQGGNQPQHF. The chain combines TRBV19 with TRBJ1-5; TCRdb's D gene call, TRBD1, goes unchecked for lack of DNA. The CDR3 is made up of 14 amino acids. CDR1 LNHDA and CDR2 SQIVND come from the germline V gene (reference sequence).

The chain couples TRBV12-3 or TRBV12-4 to TRBJ2-1; TCRdb lists TRBD1, though no DNA is available to test this call. CDR3 size: 14 residues. This chain's CDR3 is CAGARGAPYNEQFF.

The rearrangement uses TRBV20-1 and TRBJ2-7. Germline-derived CDR1 and CDR2 are DFQATT and SNEGSKA (reference sequence). CDR3 size: 15 residues. The CDR3 sequence: CSARDSQRTLYEQYF.